One sample yielded the 7 T cell receptor beta chains listed below, sequenced in a study of T cells in Graves' hyperthyroidism and ophthalmopathy. TCR beta CDR3 sequences were amplified from RNA transcripts. The HTBI primer set was used in a first-round RT-PCR of the TCR CDR3. TCRdb reprocessed the multiplex PCR reads via MiXCR and lists one record per CDR3 protein. The table has under 400,000 distinct CDR3 sequences, about 15% seen once. Sequencing was done on a sample of blood. The receptors originated from a woman aged 18-35 years with Graves' hyperthyroidism that later progressed to Graves' ophthalmopathy.

This clonotype has a handful of counts. The chain links TRBV7-8 to TRBJ2-7, with D possibly TRBD1 on 7 matching bases. CDR1 and CDR2 (germline): SGHVS, FQNEAQ. Trimming took 4 bases from V and 3 from J, leaving 16 bases between them. The CDR3 has 15 residues. CDR3: CASSYKEGAFYEQYF. CDR3 nucleotides: TGTGCCAGCAGCTATAAGGAGGGGGCGTTCTACGAGCAGTACTTC.

The chain joins TRBV2 to TRBJ2-6; D is possibly TRBD2 (6 bases). Germline values: CDR1 SNHLY, CDR2 FYNNEI. The V and J ends lost 7 bases and 0 bases respectively, with 22 bases between them. CDR3 length equals 19 residues. The CDR3 DNA reads as TGTGCCAGCACCCTCTACCGACCCCGGGGGAGCTCTGGGGCCAACGTCCTGACTTTC. It encodes CASTLYRPRGSSGANVLTF.

The table lists this clonotype with a few counts. The chain links TRBV20-1 to TRBJ1-1, with 12 bases fitting TRBD1. This CDR3 has 16 amino acids. V gave up 1 base and J gave up 1 base; unmatched junction bases: 4. The germline gives CDR1 DFQATT, CDR2 SNEGSKA (reference sequence). The DNA of the CDR3 is TGCAGTGCTAGAGCACCGGGACAGGGGGCGAACACTGAAGCTTTCTTT. It specifies CSARAPGQGANTEAFF.

A few counts support this clonotype. DNA for the CDR3: TGCGCCAGCAGCCAAGGGGACAGACCGGGGGGCTACACCTTC. Amino acid sequence: CASSQGDRPGGYTF. The chain is built from TRBV4-3 and TRBJ1-2, with 7 bases lining up with TRBD1. There are 14 residues in the CDR3. V was pared by 1 base and J by 8 bases, with 7 bases of the junction left unmatched. The V gene's germline CDR1 is LGHNA and CDR2 YSLEER.

This clonotype was observed a handful of times. The chain links TRBV12-3 or TRBV12-4 to TRBJ2-7; TRBD2 aligns across 10 bases. The junction had 11 bases not matched to a gene; V was cut back by 5 bases and J by 4 bases. This CDR3 is built from 16 residues. CDR3 nucleotide sequence: TGTGCCAGCAGTCCCCCCGCTAGCGGGAGAATGTACGAGCAGTACTTC. Translation: CASSPPASGRMYEQYF.

This clonotype was counted ten times or more. The chain combines TRBV3-1 with TRBJ1-2; D is possibly TRBD1 (5 bases). The germline V gene encodes CDR1 LGHDT and CDR2 YNNKEL (reference sequence). Trimming shortened V by 0 bases and J by 0 bases, and 14 bases separated the two germline ends. This CDR3 contains 17 residues. The CDR3 sequence is CASSQELIGGANYGYTF. CDR3 DNA: TGTGCCAGCAGCCAAGAGTTGATCGGGGGTGCTAACTATGGCTACACCTTC.

A note on this clonotype: The conserved phenylalanine or tryptophan is not found at the CDR3 terminus, so this likely reflects a read error. The chain's CDR3 is CASSVVGGVGSYNEQFL. CDR3 coding DNA: TGTGCCAGCAGCGTAGTGGGGGGAGTCGGCTCCTACAATGAGCAGTTCCTC. The chain has TRBV9 and TRBJ2-1, with D possibly being TRBD2 (6 bases). V was trimmed by 0 bases and J by 0 bases, leaving 13 bases between them. Germline CDR1 reads SGDLS; CDR2 reads YYNGEE. The CDR3 totals 17 residues.